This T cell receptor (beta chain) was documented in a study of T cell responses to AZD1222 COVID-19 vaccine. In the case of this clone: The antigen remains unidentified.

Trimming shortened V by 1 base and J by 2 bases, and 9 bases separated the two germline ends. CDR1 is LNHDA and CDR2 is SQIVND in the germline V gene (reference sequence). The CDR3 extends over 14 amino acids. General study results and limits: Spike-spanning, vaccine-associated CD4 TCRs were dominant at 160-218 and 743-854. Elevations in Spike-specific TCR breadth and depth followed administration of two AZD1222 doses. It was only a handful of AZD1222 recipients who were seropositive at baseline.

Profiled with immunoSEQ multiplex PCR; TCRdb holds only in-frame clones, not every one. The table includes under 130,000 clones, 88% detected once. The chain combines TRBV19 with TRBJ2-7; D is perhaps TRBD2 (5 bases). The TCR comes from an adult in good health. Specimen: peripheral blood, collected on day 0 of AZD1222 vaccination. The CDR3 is CASSIADSAYEQYF. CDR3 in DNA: TGTGCCAGTAGTATAGCGGACTCCGCCTACGAGCAGTACTTC.